This T cell receptor (beta chain) was profiled in a study of chemoradiotherapy in HPV16-positive cancers. Whole-study context: Candidate HPV-specific T-cell clones and common TCR motifs came from functional assays in a couple of HPV16-positive patients. Broader study findings: Better recurrence-free survival went with HPV-responsive T-cell expansion in HPV16-positive patients.

The length of the CDR3 is 13 residues. Germline V gene sequence: CDR1 SGHTA, CDR2 FQGNSA. The V end was cut by 6 bases, the J end by 8 bases, with 16 bases between. As for this clone: The antigen remains unidentified.

Over chemoradiotherapy, repertoires were sampled more than once. Some clones are missing from TCRdb's copy, which holds only in-frame ones; the method was immunoSEQ multiplex PCR. The table records some 13,000 clones, around 70% of them present only once. The clonotype originates from a human donor with HPV-associated anogenital cancer. The sample was gathered from a patient who underwent chemoradiotherapy. The chain employs TRBV7-2 and TRBJ1-2; D remains unclear. CDR3 in amino acids: CASRGIGGVGYTF. The CDR3 DNA is TGTGCCAGCAGGGGGATCGGTGGAGTAGGCTACACCTTC.